This T cell receptor (beta chain) originates from a study of blood T cell repertoires in COVID-19. Study-wide context: COVID-19 samples, acute and convalescent, were from the United States, Italy and Spain. Sources were T cells, B-cell-depleted T cells, or PBMCs; the material itself was cDNA or gDNA.

CDR3 length: 12 residues. CDR1 is MNHEY, CDR2 SVGAGI, per germline. Trimming removed 6 bases from V and 9 bases from J, with 14 bases in between. Methods used by the authors: By means of reference gene primer amplification, nucleated cell counts were estimated. Repertoires were generated with immunoSEQ multiplex PCR, while TCRdb's copy carries only in-frame clones and drops some. V, J and clone size reflect that table, while D and trimming were determined from the DNA. The sample lists 200,000 to 300,000 clones; approximately 78% were seen once. Sequencing input: peripheral blood. The gene calls are TRBV6-5 and TRBJ1-1; tentatively, D is TRBD1 (5 bases). This receptor was taken from a woman aged 55-69 years with active or convalescent COVID-19. The CDR3 coding sequence is TGTGCCAGCAGCAATTCAGGGTACCAAGCTTTCTTT. This gives the protein CASSNSGYQAFF.